This TCR beta chain appears in the sequencing data of a study of shared clonotypes between healthy human individuals. The donor cohort consisted entirely of Caucasian adults residing in Nashville, Tennessee. With regard to this clone: This specimen includes other DNA sequences encoding the same CDR3.

Germline V CDR1 and CDR2: SGDLS, YYNGEE. V lost 2 bases, J lost 2 bases, and 11 bases lay in between. The CDR3 is 14 residues long. Some clones are missing from TCRdb's copy, which holds only in-frame ones; the method was immunoSEQ multiplex PCR. The sample contains 2 million to 2.5 million clones, nearly 97% of which appear only once. This chain uses TRBV9 with TRBJ2-7, with a weak D call TRBD2 (6 bases). This clonotype was sampled from a man aged 18 to 30 in good health. The material sequenced was naive CD4+ T cells sorted from blood. Noted subset: CD45RA+ positively selected. This CDR3 reads CASSVGGGTYEQYF. CDR3 nucleotide sequence: TGTGCCAGCAGCGTGGGGGGAGGAACCTACGAGCAGTACTTC. Supplemented by reference TRBV9 and TRBJ2-7, the full variable domain reads DSGVTQTPKHLITATGQRVTLRCSPRSGDLSVYWYQQSLDQGLQFLIQYYNGEERAKGNILERFSAQQFPDLHSELNLSSLELGDSALYFCASSVGGGTYEQYFGPGTRLTVT.